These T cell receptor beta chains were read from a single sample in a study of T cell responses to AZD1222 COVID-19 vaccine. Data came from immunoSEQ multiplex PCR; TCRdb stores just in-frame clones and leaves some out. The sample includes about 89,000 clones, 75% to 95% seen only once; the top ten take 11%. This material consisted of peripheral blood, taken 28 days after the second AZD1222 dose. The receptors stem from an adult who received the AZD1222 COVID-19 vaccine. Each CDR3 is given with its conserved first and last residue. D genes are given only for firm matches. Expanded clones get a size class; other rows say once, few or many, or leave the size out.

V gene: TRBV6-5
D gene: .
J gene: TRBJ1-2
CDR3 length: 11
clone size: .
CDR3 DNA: TGTGCCAGCAGTTACGACTATGGCTACACCTTC
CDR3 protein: CASSYDYGYTF

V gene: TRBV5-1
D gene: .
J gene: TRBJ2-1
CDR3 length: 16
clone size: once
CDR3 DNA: TGCGCCAGCAGCGGAGGGTACGGGGGGCTTAACAATGAGCAGTTCTTC
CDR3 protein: CASSGGYGGLNNEQFF

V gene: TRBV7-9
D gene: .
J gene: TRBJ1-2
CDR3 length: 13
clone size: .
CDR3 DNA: TGTGCCAGCAGCCAACAGACGCTGGATGGCTACACCTTC
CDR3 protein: CASSQQTLDGYTF

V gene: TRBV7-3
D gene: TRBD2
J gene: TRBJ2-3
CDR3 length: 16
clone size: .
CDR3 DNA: TGTGCCAGCAGCTTAGGAGGGCGGGGGGGCACAGATACGCAGTATTTT
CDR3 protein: CASSLGGRGGTDTQYF

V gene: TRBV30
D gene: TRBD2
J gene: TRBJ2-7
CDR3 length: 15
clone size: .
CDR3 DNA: TGTGCCTGGGGAGTCCCGGGACTAGCGTCCTACGAGCAGTACTTC
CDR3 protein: CAWGVPGLASYEQYF

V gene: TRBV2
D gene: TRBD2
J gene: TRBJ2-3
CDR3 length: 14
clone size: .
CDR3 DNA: TGTGCCAGCAGTGAAGCGTTTACTAGCGGGGGGACGTATTTT
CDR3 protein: CASSEAFTSGGTYF

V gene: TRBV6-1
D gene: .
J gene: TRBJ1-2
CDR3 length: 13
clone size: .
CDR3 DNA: TGTGCCAGCAGTGATGGGGGGGCTAGTGGCTACACCTTC
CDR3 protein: CASSDGGASGYTF

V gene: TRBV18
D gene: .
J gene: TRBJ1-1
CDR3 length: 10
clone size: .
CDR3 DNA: TGTGCCAGCTCCCCGACTGAAGCTTTCTTT
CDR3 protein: CASSPTEAFF

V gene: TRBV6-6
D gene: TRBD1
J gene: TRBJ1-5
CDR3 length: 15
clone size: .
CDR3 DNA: TGTGCCAGCAGGGACAGGGAAAAGGGCAATCAGCCCCAGCATTTT
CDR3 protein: CASRDREKGNQPQHF

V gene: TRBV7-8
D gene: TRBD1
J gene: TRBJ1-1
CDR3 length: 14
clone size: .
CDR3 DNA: TGTGCCAGCAGCTTAGGGACAGGCCACACTGAAGCTTTCTTT
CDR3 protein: CASSLGTGHTEAFF

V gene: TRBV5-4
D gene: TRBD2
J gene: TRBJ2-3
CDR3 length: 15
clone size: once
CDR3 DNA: TGTGCCAGCAGGCTTAAAGCGGGGGGCACAGATACGCAGTATTTT
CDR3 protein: CASRLKAGGTDTQYF

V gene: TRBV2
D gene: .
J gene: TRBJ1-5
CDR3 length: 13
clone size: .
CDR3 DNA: TGTGCCAGCAGTACACGGGTGAAACAGCCCCAGCATTTT
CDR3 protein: CASSTRVKQPQHF

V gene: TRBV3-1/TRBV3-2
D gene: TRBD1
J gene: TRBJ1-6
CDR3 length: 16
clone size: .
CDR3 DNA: TGTGCCAGCAGCCAAGGGGCGGGACAGGGGGATTCACCCCTCCACTTT
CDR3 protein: CASSQGAGQGDSPLHF

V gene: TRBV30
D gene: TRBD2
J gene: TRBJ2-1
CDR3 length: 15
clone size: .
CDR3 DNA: TGTGCCTGGAGTGACCTTAGCGGGAGGGCGGGTGAGCAGTTCTTC
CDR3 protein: CAWSDLSGRAGEQFF

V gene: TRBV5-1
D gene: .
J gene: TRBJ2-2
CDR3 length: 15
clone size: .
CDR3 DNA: TGCGCCAGCAGATTCCTGGGAGCGAACACCGGGGAGCTGTTTTTT
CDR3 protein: CASRFLGANTGELFF

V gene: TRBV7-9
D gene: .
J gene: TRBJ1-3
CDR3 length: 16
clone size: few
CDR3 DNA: TGTGCCAGCAGCTTCAACAACAGGGTCTCTGGAAACACCATATATTTT
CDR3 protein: CASSFNNRVSGNTIYF

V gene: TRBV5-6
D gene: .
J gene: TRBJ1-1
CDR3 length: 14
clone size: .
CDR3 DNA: TGTGCCAGCAGCCCTAGTGTCGTGAACACTGAAGCTTTCTTT
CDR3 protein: CASSPSVVNTEAFF

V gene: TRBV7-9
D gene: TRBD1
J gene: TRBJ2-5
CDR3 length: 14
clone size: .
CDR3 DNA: TGTGCCAGCAGCTTTGGGACAGAGAAAGAGACCCAGTACTTC
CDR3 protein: CASSFGTEKETQYF

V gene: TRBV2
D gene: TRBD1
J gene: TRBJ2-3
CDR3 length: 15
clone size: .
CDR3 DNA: TGTGCCAGCAGTGCTTCGGGACAGCACACAGATACGCAGTATTTT
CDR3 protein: CASSASGQHTDTQYF

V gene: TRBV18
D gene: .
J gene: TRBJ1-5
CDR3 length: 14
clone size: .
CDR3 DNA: TGTGCCAGCTCCCGCATGGGCGCCGATCAGCCCCAGCATTTT
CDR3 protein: CASSRMGADQPQHF

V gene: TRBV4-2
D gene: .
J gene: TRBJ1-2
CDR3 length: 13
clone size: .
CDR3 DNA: TGTGCCAGCAGCCAAGATTTGGGGAAAGGCTACACCTTC
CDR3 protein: CASSQDLGKGYTF

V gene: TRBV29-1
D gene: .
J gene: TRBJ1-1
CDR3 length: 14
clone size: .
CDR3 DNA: TGCAGCGTCGGGACCTCCACACTGAACACTGAAGCTTTCTTT
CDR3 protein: CSVGTSTLNTEAFF

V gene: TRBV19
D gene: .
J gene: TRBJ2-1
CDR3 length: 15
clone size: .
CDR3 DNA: TGTGCCAGTAGTAAAGGACAAGGGCACTACAATGAGCAGTTCTTC
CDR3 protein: CASSKGQGHYNEQFF

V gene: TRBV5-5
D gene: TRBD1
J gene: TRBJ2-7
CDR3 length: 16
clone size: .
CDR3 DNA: TGTGCCAGCAGCTTGGTGTGGGACAGGGGTTCCTACGAGCAGTACTTC
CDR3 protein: CASSLVWDRGSYEQYF

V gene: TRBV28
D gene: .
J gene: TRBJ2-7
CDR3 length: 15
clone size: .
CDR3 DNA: TGTGCCAGCAGTTTGCCTGACGCGAGCTCCTACGAGCAGTACTTC
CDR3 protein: CASSLPDASSYEQYF

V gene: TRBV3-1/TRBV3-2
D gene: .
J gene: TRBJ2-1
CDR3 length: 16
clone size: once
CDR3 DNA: TGTGCCAGCAGCCAATTCGGGTCCTCAAGGGTTAATGAGCAGTTCTTC
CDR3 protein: CASSQFGSSRVNEQFF

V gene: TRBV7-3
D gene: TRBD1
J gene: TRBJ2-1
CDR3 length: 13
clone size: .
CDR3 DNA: TGTGCCAGCAGCACAGGGGGCGAAAATGAGCAGTTCTTC
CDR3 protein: CASSTGGENEQFF

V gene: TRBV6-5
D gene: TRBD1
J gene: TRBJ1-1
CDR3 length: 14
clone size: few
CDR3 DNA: TGTGCCAGCAGTCAGGGGGCTTTGAACACTGAAGCTTTCTTT
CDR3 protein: CASSQGALNTEAFF

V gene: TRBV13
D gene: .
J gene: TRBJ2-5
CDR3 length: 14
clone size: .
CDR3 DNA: TGTGCCAGCAGCTTAGTTCTCAGGGGAGAGACCCAGTACTTC
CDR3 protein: CASSLVLRGETQYF

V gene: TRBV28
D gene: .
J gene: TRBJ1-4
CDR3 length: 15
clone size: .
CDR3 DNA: TGTGCCAGCAGGGAAGAACAGAGCCTCAATGAAAAACTGTTTTTT
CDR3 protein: CASREEQSLNEKLFF

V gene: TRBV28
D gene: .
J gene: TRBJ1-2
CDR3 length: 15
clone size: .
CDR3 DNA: TGTGCCAGCAGTTTTCGCCCCCAGGGCACCTATGGCTACACCTTC
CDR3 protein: CASSFRPQGTYGYTF

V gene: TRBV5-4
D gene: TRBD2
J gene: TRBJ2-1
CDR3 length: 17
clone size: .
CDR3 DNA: TGTGCCAGCAGCTTGGGGGGCGGGAGGGGCATTGGGAATGAGCAGTTCTTC
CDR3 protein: CASSLGGGRGIGNEQFF

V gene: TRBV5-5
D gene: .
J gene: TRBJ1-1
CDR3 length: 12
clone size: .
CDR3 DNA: TGTGCCAGCAGCTTGGTAGCCCTGGGGGCTTTCTTT
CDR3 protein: CASSLVALGAFF

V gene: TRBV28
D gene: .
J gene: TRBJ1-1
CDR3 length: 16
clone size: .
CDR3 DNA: TGTGCCAGCAGTAGGGGGGGGCGGGTAAGGAACACTGAAGCTTTCTTT
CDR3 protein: CASSRGGRVRNTEAFF

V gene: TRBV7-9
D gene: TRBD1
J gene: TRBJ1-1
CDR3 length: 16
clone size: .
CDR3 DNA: TGTGCCAGCAGTCCCGGGACAGGGGCCCTGTGGACTGAAGCTTTCTTT
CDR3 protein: CASSPGTGALWTEAFF

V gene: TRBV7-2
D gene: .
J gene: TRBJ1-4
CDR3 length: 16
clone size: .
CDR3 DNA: TGTGCCAGCAGCTTAGCCCTCCCGGGATATAATGAAAAACTGTTTTTT
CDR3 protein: CASSLALPGYNEKLFF

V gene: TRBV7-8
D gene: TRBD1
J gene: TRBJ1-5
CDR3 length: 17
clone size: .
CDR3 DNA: TGTGCCAGCAGCTTGGGGACAGGAGCTTATAGCAATCAGCCCCAGCATTTT
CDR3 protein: CASSLGTGAYSNQPQHF

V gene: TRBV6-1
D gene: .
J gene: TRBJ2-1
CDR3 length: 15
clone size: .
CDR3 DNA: TGTGCCAGCAGTGAAGCCTCTAGCGTATACAATGAGCAGTTCTTC
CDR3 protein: CASSEASSVYNEQFF

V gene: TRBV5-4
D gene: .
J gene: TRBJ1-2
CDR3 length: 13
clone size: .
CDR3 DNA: TGTGCCAGCAGCTGGCCAGGGGCAGGTGGCTACACCTTC
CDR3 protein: CASSWPGAGGYTF

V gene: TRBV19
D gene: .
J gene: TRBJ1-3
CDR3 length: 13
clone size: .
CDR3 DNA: TGTGCCAGTATGCAATTCTCTGGAAACACCATATATTTT
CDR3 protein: CASMQFSGNTIYF

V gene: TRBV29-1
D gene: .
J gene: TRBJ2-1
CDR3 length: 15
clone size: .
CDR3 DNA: TGCAGCGTTAAGAGCGTGACTAGTGGATACAATGAGCAGTTCTTC
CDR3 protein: CSVKSVTSGYNEQFF

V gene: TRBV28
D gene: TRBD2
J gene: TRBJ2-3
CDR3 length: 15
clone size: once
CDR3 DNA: TGTGCCAGCAGTTTACAAGCGGGAGCGGTAGATACGCAGTATTTT
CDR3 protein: CASSLQAGAVDTQYF

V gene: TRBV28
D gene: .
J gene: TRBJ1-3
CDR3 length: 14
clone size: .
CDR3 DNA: TGTGCCAGCAGTTTCCGGGGGACGGGAAACACCATATATTTT
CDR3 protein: CASSFRGTGNTIYF

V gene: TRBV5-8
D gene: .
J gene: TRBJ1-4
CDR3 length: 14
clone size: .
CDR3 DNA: TGTGCCAGCAGCTTCGGTTACCTGCCAGGGGAACTGTTTTTT
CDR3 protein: CASSFGYLPGELFF

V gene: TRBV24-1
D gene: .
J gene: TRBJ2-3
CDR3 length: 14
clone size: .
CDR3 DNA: TGTGCCACCAGTGATCCGGGGTCCACAGATACGCAGTATTTT
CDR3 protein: CATSDPGSTDTQYF

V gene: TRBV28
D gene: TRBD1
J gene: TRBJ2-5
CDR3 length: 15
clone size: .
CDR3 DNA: TGTGCCAGCCGAAAGCCCGGACAGGGGAAGGAGACCCAGTACTTC
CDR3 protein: CASRKPGQGKETQYF

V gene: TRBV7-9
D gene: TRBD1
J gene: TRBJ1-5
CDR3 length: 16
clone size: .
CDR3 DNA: TGTGCCAGCAGCCCGGGACAGCACATTCCCAATCAGCCCCAGCATTTT
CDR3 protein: CASSPGQHIPNQPQHF

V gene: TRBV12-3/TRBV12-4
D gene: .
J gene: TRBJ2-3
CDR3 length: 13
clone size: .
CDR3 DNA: TGTGCCAGCAGGTCAGGGGGCACAGATACGCAGTATTTT
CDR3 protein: CASRSGGTDTQYF

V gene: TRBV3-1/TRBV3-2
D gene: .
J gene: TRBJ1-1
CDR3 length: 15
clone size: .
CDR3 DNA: TGTGCCAGCAGCCTCCTGGGACATAGTAACACTGAAGCTTTCTTT
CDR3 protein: CASSLLGHSNTEAFF

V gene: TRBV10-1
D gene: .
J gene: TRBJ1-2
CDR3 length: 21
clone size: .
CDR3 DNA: TGCGCCAGCAGCGCATTGGGGTCTAGGGGCCGAGGGCCGAGTTGGGACTATGGCTACACCTTC
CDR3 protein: CASSALGSRGRGPSWDYGYTF

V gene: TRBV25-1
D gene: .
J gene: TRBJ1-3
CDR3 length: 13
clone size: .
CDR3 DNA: TGTGCCAGCAGTCCGACAGTAGGAAACACCATATATTTT
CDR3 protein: CASSPTVGNTIYF

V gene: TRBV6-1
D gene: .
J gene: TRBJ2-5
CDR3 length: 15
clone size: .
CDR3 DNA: TGTGCCAGCAGTGAATGGGCGGGGCCGGGGAAGACCCAGTACTTC
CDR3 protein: CASSEWAGPGKTQYF

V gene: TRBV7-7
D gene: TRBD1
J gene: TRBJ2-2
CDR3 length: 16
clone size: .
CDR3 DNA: TGTGCTAGCAGCCTTAGACAGGGGGCAAGGACCGGGGAGCTGTTTTTT
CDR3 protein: CASSLRQGARTGELFF

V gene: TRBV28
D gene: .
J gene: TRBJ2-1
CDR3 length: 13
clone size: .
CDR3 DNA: TGTGCCACCGATCGAGCGGCCTACAATGAGCAGTTCTTC
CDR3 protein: CATDRAAYNEQFF